The 24 T cell receptor beta chains below come from one sample, sequenced in a study of blood T cell repertoires in COVID-19. TCRdb's copy holds only in-frame clones and misses some; the assay was immunoSEQ multiplex PCR. The sample holds approximately 240,000 clones, about 85% seen once. The specimen was peripheral blood. These receptors were obtained from a woman in her late teens or twenties who had recovered from COVID-19.

The chain links TRBV6-5 to TRBJ1-1; 8 bases match TRBD1. V dropped 5 bases and J dropped 8; count of bases not matched to a gene: 7. The germline gives CDR1 MNHEY, CDR2 SVGAGI. CDR3 length: 13 amino acids. CDR3: CASSMLGTGEAFF. For the CDR3, the DNA is TGTGCCAGCAGTATGCTTGGGACAGGAGAAGCTTTCTTT.

The CDR3 nucleotides are TGTGCCAGCAGCGTATCTCCGGACAGGGGGACTAATCCTAACTATGGCTACACCTTC. As protein: CASSVSPDRGTNPNYGYTF. The rearrangement links TRBV9 to TRBJ1-2; TRBD1 aligns across 10 bases. V dropped 1 base and J dropped 0; count of bases not matched to a gene: 12. This CDR3 is built from 19 residues. Germline lookup yields CDR1 SGDLS and CDR2 YYNGEE.

The chain recombines TRBV5-1 with TRBJ1-2, with D possibly being TRBD1 (5 bases). The germline gives CDR1 SGHRS, CDR2 YFSETQ. V lost 1 base to trimming and J lost 0 bases, with 7 bases between them. The CDR3 spans 14 residues. As DNA, the CDR3 is TGCGCCAGCAGCTTGTGGGGCCCTAACTATGGCTACACCTTC. This sequence encodes CASSLWGPNYGYTF. Full variable domain (remainder filled in from reference TRBV5-1 and TRBJ1-2): KAGVTQTPRYLIKTRGQQVTLSCSPISGHRSVSWYQQTPGQGLQFLFEYFSETQRNKGNFPGRFSGRQFSNSRSEMNVSTLELGDSALYLCASSLWGPNYGYTFGSGTRLTVV.

The chain carries TRBV29-1 and TRBJ1-1; the D gene is possibly TRBD1 (6 bases). V was clipped by 6 bases and J by 5 bases, with 19 bases between them. The germline V gene encodes CDR1 SQVTM and CDR2 ANQGSEA. The CDR3 runs 14 residues. The CDR3 DNA sequence: TGCAGCGTCCCATTCGTATCAGGGGCGACTGAAGCTTTCTTT. Encoded protein: CSVPFVSGATEAFF.

In this sample, this clone turned up once. The chain couples TRBV7-2 to TRBJ2-1, with TRBD1 matching over 9 bases. Germline V gene data show CDR1 as SGHTA and CDR2 as FQGNSA. Trimming removed 5 bases from V and 6 bases from J; junction bases left unmatched: 8. CDR3 length equals 15 residues. CDR3: CASSMDRGRVNEQFF. The CDR3 DNA follows: TGTGCCAGCAGCATGGACAGGGGTAGGGTCAATGAGCAGTTCTTC.

The V call is TRBV19, the J call TRBJ2-2; TRBD1 aligns across 9 bases. The germline gives CDR1 LNHDA, CDR2 SQIVND (reference sequence). The CDR3 has 17 amino acids. Losses at the gene ends were 7 bases for V and 7 bases for J; bases not matched to a gene: 16. The CDR3 DNA is TGTGCCAGTACGCTTGGGCCGGGACAGGGCCGTGACGGGGAGCTGTTTTTT. It is translated as CASTLGPGQGRDGELFF.

The V gene is TRBV19, the J gene TRBJ1-5, with D perhaps matching TRBD1 (6 bases). Germline V gene sequence: CDR1 LNHDA, CDR2 SQIVND (reference sequence). Trimming pared 3 bases from V and 3 bases from J, leaving 12 bases between. This CDR3 region has 15 residues. The CDR3 is CASSIGQTNNQPQHF. The CDR3, as DNA: TGTGCCAGTAGTATCGGACAGACCAACAATCAGCCCCAGCATTTT.

V usage is TRBV2 and J usage is TRBJ2-1, with D perhaps TRBD2 (6 bases). Germline V gives CDR1 SNHLY, CDR2 FYNNEI. CDR3 length: 10 amino acids. Between the trimmed V and J ends, which lost 4 bases and 15 bases, there was a span of 10 bases. This chain's CDR3 is CASSGLDPFF. The CDR3 DNA follows: TGTGCCAGCAGTGGACTAGACCCGTTCTTC. Drawing the rest from reference TRBV2 and TRBJ2-1, the complete variable domain is EPEVTQTPSHQVTQMGQEVILRCVPISNHLYFYWYRQILGQKVEFLVSFYNNEISEKSEIFDDQFSVERPDGSNFTLKIRSTKLEDSAMYFCASSGLDPFFGPGTRLTVL.

This chain joins TRBV29-1 and TRBJ2-5; a weak D match, TRBD2 (5 bases). V lost 4 bases and J 7 bases, leaving 7 bases between the germline ends. CDR1 and CDR2 (germline): SQVTM, ANQGSEA. CDR3 length equals 10 residues. The DNA of the CDR3 is TGCAGCGTTGGGGCGGGGACCCAGTACTTC. It specifies CSVGAGTQYF.

Only a few counts were recorded for this clone. Additional DNA sequences in this sample encode the identical CDR3. This sequence joins TRBV4-2 and TRBJ1-1; 8 positions match TRBD1. CDR1 is LGHNA and CDR2 is YNFKEQ in the germline V gene. The CDR3 length is 14 residues. Trimming removed 3 bases from V and 5 bases from J; junction bases left unmatched: 5. The CDR3 coding sequence is TGTGCCAGCAGCCAGGACAGGGTATCGACTGAAGCTTTCTTT. As protein: CASSQDRVSTEAFF.

The chain carries TRBV27 and TRBJ1-2, with TRBD1 matching over 9 bases. With V trimmed by 7 bases and J by 3 bases, 6 bases remained unmatched. The germline CDR1 and CDR2 sequences are MNHEY and SMNVEV (reference sequence). This CDR3 contains 14 residues. The CDR3 reads CASTRTGVDYGYTF. In DNA form, the CDR3 reads TGTGCCAGCACCCGGACAGGGGTAGACTATGGCTACACCTTC.

The rearrangement joins TRBV5-4 to TRBJ2-1; TRBD2 is a possible D gene (6 bases). V gave up 10 bases and J gave up 5 bases, with 13 bases separating them. CDR3 length equals 12 residues. The V gene's germline CDR1 is SGHNT and CDR2 YYREEE (reference sequence). CDR3: CAVRDSNNEQFF. CDR3 nucleotides: TGTGCCGTCCGGGACTCTAACAATGAGCAGTTCTTC.

J is TRBJ1-2 and V is TRBV29-1; unclear D gene. In germline, CDR1 is SQVTM, CDR2 ANQGSEA. Trimming pared 3 bases from V and 0 bases from J, leaving 17 bases between. CDR3 length: 16 residues. The CDR3 DNA reads as TGCAGCGTTGAGGAGCAGCCAGAACGTACTAACTATGGCTACACCTTC. Protein product: CSVEEQPERTNYGYTF.

This chain links TRBV5-1 with TRBJ2-7; TRBD1 aligns across 8 bases. V lost 4 bases and J lost 1; bases outside the gene matches: 4. Germline CDR1 and CDR2: SGHRS and YFSETQ. The CDR3 has 14 residues. As DNA, the CDR3 is TGCGCCAGCAGCCCTGGACAGGGTTCCTACGAGCAGTACTTC. This translates into CASSPGQGSYEQYF.

This clone was recorded a few times. The gene calls are TRBV29-1 and TRBJ1-4; possibly TRBD1 for D (5 bases). Germline V lookup: CDR1 SQVTM, CDR2 ANQGSEA. V gave up 5 bases and J gave up 8 bases, with 15 bases separating them. The CDR3 loop spans 13 amino acids. CDR3 sequence (DNA): TGCAGCGTTCGTTCAGGGCCTGGAGAAAAACTGTTTTTT. Translation: CSVRSGPGEKLFF.

J is TRBJ2-3 and V is TRBV7-2, with TRBD2 as a possible D gene (7 bases). This CDR3 is 16 amino acids long. CDR1 is SGHTA, CDR2 FQGNSA, per germline. V was clipped by 1 base and J by 6 bases, with 17 bases between them. The CDR3 loop is CASSLGGGGPLDTQYF. The CDR3 bases are TGTGCCAGCAGCTTAGGAGGGGGAGGGCCGCTGGATACGCAGTATTTT. Full variable domain (outside the CDR3, taken from reference TRBV7-2 and TRBJ2-3): GAGVSQSPSNKVTEKGKDVELRCDPISGHTALYWYRQSLGQGLEFLIYFQGNSAPDKSGLPSDRFSAERTGGSVSTLTIQRTQQEDSAVYLCASSLGGGGPLDTQYFGPGTRLTVL.

The chain has TRBV9 and TRBJ1-1; 7 bases map to TRBD1. Germline values: CDR1 SGDLS, CDR2 YYNGEE. Trimming cost V 0 bases and J 1 base; bases outside gene matches: 3. The length of the CDR3 is 15 residues. The CDR3 reads CASSVEAGGNTEAFF. In DNA, the CDR3 is TGTGCCAGCAGCGTAGAGGCAGGGGGGAACACTGAAGCTTTCTTT.

The J gene is TRBJ2-7, the V gene TRBV2; perhaps TRBD2 as D (6 bases). The V and J ends lost 6 bases and 0 bases respectively, with 12 bases between them. CDR1 and CDR2 from the germline V gene are SNHLY and FYNNEI. The CDR3 is made up of 14 amino acids. The CDR3 nucleotides are TGTGCCAGCAGCGGGTGGAGGGACTCCTACGAGCAGTACTTC. Amino acid sequence: CASSGWRDSYEQYF. Variable domain in full (rest from reference TRBV2 and TRBJ2-7): EPEVTQTPSHQVTQMGQEVILRCVPISNHLYFYWYRQILGQKVEFLVSFYNNEISEKSEIFDDQFSVERPDGSNFTLKIRSTKLEDSAMYFCASSGWRDSYEQYFGPGTRLTVT.

On this clone: This specimen includes other DNA sequences encoding the same CDR3. J is TRBJ1-1 and V is TRBV4-2; 9 bases map to TRBD1. Germline V gene lookup returns CDR1 LGHNA and CDR2 YNFKEQ. Trimming at V came to 0 bases and at J to 1 base, leaving 0 bases not matched to a gene. The CDR3 loop spans 15 amino acids. The CDR3 DNA reads TGTGCCAGCAGCCAAGAGGGACAGGGGAACACTGAAGCTTTCTTT. Protein product: CASSQEGQGNTEAFF.

V gene TRBV12-3 or TRBV12-4 combines with J gene TRBJ1-2, with D perhaps matching TRBD1 (6 bases). The CDR3 covers 11 residues. Trimming took off 7 bases at V and 7 bases at J, with 10 bases between the two ends. In DNA, the CDR3 is TGTGCCAGCACCATCAGGGGTGGCTACACCTTC. Amino acid sequence: CASTIRGGYTF.

V is TRBV11-3 and J is TRBJ2-3, with a weak D call TRBD1 (5 bases). CDR1 and CDR2 (germline): SGHNT, YENEEA. V lost 5 bases and J lost 6, with 18 bases in between. The CDR3 runs to 15 residues. The CDR3 coding sequence is TGTGCCAGCAGCCCCCCGGGTCCAGGGCCCGATACGCAGTATTTT. It translates to CASSPPGPGPDTQYF.

The gene calls are TRBV19 and TRBJ1-2; D might be TRBD1 (5 bases). V gave up 0 bases and J gave up 8 bases, with 19 bases separating them. This CDR3 contains 16 residues. The germline gives CDR1 LNHDA, CDR2 SQIVND (reference sequence). The CDR3 loop is CASSIDPYGGPGGYTF. CDR3 nucleotides: TGTGCCAGTAGTATAGATCCGTACGGGGGACCCGGGGGCTACACCTTC.

This clone came up a few times. This chain connects TRBV10-1 to TRBJ2-7, with a tentative D call TRBD2 (6 bases). The CDR3 totals 13 residues. Germline CDR1 reads WNHNN; CDR2 reads SYGVQD (reference sequence). Trimming pared 4 bases from V and 3 bases from J, leaving 10 bases between. For the CDR3, the DNA is TGCGCCAGCAGTGCGGGACTGTACTACGAGCAGTACTTC. Its translation: CASSAGLYYEQYF.

This rearrangement joins TRBV5-4 to TRBJ1-2, with 9 bases identical to TRBD1. The CDR3 has 16 amino acids. The ends lost 3 bases at V and 4 bases at J; junction bases unmatched: 10. The germline gives CDR1 SGHNT, CDR2 YYREEE (reference sequence). This CDR3 reads CASSSPDRGGSYGYTF. Written as DNA, the CDR3 is TGTGCCAGCAGCTCCCCGGACAGGGGCGGAAGCTATGGCTACACCTTC.